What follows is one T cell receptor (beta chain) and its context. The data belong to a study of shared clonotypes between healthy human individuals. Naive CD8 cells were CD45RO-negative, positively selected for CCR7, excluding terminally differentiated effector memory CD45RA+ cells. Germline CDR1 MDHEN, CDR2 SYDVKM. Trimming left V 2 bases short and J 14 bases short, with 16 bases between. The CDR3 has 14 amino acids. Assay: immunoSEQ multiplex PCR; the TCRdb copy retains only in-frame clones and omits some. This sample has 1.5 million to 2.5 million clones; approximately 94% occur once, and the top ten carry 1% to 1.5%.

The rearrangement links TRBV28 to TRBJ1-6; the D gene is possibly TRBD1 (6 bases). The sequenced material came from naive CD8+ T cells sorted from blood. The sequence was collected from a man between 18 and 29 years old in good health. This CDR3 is CASSLTGAFESLHF. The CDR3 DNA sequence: TGTGCCAGCAGTTTAACGGGGGCTTTTGAGTCCCTCCACTTT.